These 10 T cell receptor beta chains were all obtained from the same sample, sequenced in a study of blood T cell repertoires in COVID-19. Generated by immunoSEQ multiplex PCR, the TCRdb table keeps only in-frame clones and is missing some. The sample consists of 250,000 to 300,000 clones, roughly nine tenths of them appearing once. The specimen sequenced was peripheral blood. The receptors stem from a woman aged 25 to 45 with COVID-19, enrolled during active disease.

CDR3 loop: CASSPRGAQETQYF. As DNA, the CDR3 is TGTGCCAGCTCACCGCGGGGAGCCCAAGAGACCCAGTACTTC. This chain joins TRBV18 and TRBJ2-5; the D gene is possibly TRBD2 (6 bases). V was clipped by 3 bases and J by 1 base, with 9 bases between them. Germline CDR1 reads KGHSH; CDR2 reads LQKENI. The CDR3 is 14 amino acids.

The rearrangement uses TRBV19 and TRBJ1-4; 11 nucleotides align to TRBD1. V lost 4 bases, J lost 2 bases, and 6 bases stayed unmatched. From germline, CDR1 is LNHDA and CDR2 SQIVND (reference sequence). This CDR3 has 17 amino acids. CDR3 protein: CASSTGDRGSTNEKLFF. For the CDR3, the DNA is TGTGCCAGTAGTACCGGGGACAGGGGGTCCACTAATGAAAAACTGTTTTTT.

This clone was seen more than once but under ten times. V usage is TRBV30 and J usage is TRBJ1-5, with 9 bases that match TRBD1. Losses at the gene ends were 1 base for V and 2 bases for J; bases not matched to a gene: 9. The CDR3 extends over 17 amino acids. In germline, CDR1 is GTSNPN, CDR2 SVGIG (reference sequence). CDR3 coding DNA: TGTGCCTGGAGTGCTAGATACCGGGACAGGGGCAATCAGCCCCAGCATTTT. It specifies CAWSARYRDRGNQPQHF. Full variable domain (outside the CDR3, taken from reference TRBV30 and TRBJ1-5): SQTIHQWPATLVQPVGSPLSLECTVEGTSNPNLYWYRQAAGRGLQLLFYSVGIGQISSEVPQNLSASRPQDRQFILSSKKLLLSDSGFYLCAWSARYRDRGNQPQHFGDGTRLSIL.

The rearrangement uses TRBV15 and TRBJ2-2; 8 bases are shared with TRBD2. Germline loops: CDR1 LNHNV, CDR2 YYDKDF (reference sequence). The V and J ends lost 5 bases and 6 bases, in that order; junction bases with no gene match: 11. The CDR3 spans 16 residues. This CDR3 reads CATSRTLGTSSGELFF. CDR3 DNA: TGTGCCACCAGCCGAACTCTCGGGACTAGTTCCGGGGAGCTGTTTTTT. Supplemented by reference TRBV15 and TRBJ2-2, the full variable domain reads DAMVIQNPRYQVTQFGKPVTLSCSQTLNHNVMYWYQQKSSQAPKLLFHYYDKDFNNEADTPDNFQSRRPNTSFCFLDIRSPGLGDTAMYLCATSRTLGTSSGELFFGEGSRLTVL.

The chain is built from TRBV7-2 and TRBJ2-3; TRBD2 matches 9 bases. Germline V CDR1 and CDR2: SGHTA, FQGNSA. The CDR3 extends over 15 amino acids. The J segment lost 3 bases and the V segment lost 5 bases, leaving 6 bases of the junction unmatched. CDR3 sequence reads: CASSASGVRTDTQYF. CDR3 in DNA: TGTGCCAGCAGCGCTAGCGGGGTGAGGACAGATACGCAGTATTTT. The full variable domain, with the rest looked up from reference TRBV7-2 and TRBJ2-3, is GAGVSQSPSNKVTEKGKDVELRCDPISGHTALYWYRQSLGQGLEFLIYFQGNSAPDKSGLPSDRFSAERTGGSVSTLTIQRTQQEDSAVYLCASSASGVRTDTQYFGPGTRLTVL.

The gene calls are TRBV19 and TRBJ1-3; the D is unclear. Between the trimmed V and J ends, which lost 2 bases and 4 bases, there was a span of 12 bases. This CDR3 region has 15 residues. From germline, CDR1 is LNHDA and CDR2 SQIVND (reference sequence). The CDR3 loop is CASSIQRARGNTIYF. The CDR3 DNA sequence: TGTGCCAGTAGTATACAGCGGGCCCGCGGAAACACCATATATTTT.

This chain uses TRBV7-8 with TRBJ1-1; a possible D gene is TRBD1 (6 bases). This CDR3 is 17 amino acids long. Germline V gene data show CDR1 as SGHVS and CDR2 as FQNEAQ. V lost 1 base and J lost 0, with 15 bases in between. CDR3 nucleotide sequence: TGTGCCAGCAGCTTAGGGGGGCGGGGGCACTTGAACACTGAAGCTTTCTTT. Translation: CASSLGGRGHLNTEAFF. The variable domain in full, with the rest retrieved from reference TRBV7-8 and TRBJ1-1, is GAGVSQSPRYKVAKRGQDVALRCDPISGHVSLFWYQQALGQGPEFLTYFQNEAQLDKSGLPSDRFFAERPEGSVSTLKIQRTQQEDSAVYLCASSLGGRGHLNTEAFFGQGTRLTVV.

The CDR3 region is CASSGVYYSGANVLTF. The CDR3 DNA follows: TGCGCCAGCAGTGGGGTTTACTACTCTGGGGCCAACGTCCTGACTTTC. The chain employs TRBV10-2 and TRBJ2-6; no reliable D call. The germline CDR1 and CDR2 sequences are WSHSY and SAAADI. The V and J ends lost 4 bases and 0 bases respectively, with 10 bases between them. The CDR3 loop spans 16 amino acids.

The V and J genes are TRBV2 and TRBJ1-2; no firm D call. Trimming removed 8 bases at V and 1 base at J, with 11 bases between. There are 13 residues in the CDR3. The germline gives CDR1 SNHLY, CDR2 FYNNEI. This CDR3 is CASLGGVNYGYTF. The DNA for the CDR3 is TGTGCCAGCTTGGGAGGAGTTAACTATGGCTACACCTTC.

This clone was seen only once. The chain has TRBV7-9 and TRBJ2-7; the match to TRBD1 covers 10 bases. Losses at the gene ends were 6 bases for V and 7 bases for J; bases not matched to a gene: 18. This CDR3 spans 17 amino acids. Germline V gene lookup returns CDR1 SEHNR and CDR2 FQNEAQ (reference sequence). The CDR3 here is CASSFYPPTGGLGEQYF. The CDR3 nucleotides are TGTGCCAGCAGTTTTTACCCCCCGACAGGGGGCTTGGGGGAGCAGTACTTC.